These 23 T cell receptor beta chains were all obtained from the same sample, sequenced in a study of siplizumab effects on memory and regulatory T cells. This table comes from immunoSEQ multiplex PCR, and its TCRdb copy is limited to in-frame clones, with some not included. The table has about 69,000 clones, roughly 88% seen once. What was sequenced was Tregs sorted from blood. The receptors shown here come from a human donor in good health.

The chain combines TRBV5-6 with TRBJ2-1, with 11 bases that match TRBD2. The CDR3 extends over 16 amino acids. The germline V gene has CDR1 SGHDT and CDR2 YYEEEE. J gave up 0 bases and V 3 bases, and 2 bases lay outside the gene matches. The chain's CDR3 is CASSWGTSGSYNEQFF. In nucleotides, the CDR3 is TGTGCCAGCAGCTGGGGGACTAGCGGCTCCTACAATGAGCAGTTCTTC.

This clone was found a few times. The chain employs TRBV7-9 and TRBJ1-2; unclear D gene. Looked up from germline, CDR1 is SEHNR and CDR2 is FQNEAQ (reference sequence). The V end lost 3 bases, the J end lost 3 bases, and 8 bases lay between the germline ends. The CDR3 runs 13 residues. CDR3 bases: TGTGCCAGCAGCTTGATGGAGGACTATGGCTACACCTTC. Encoded protein: CASSLMEDYGYTF.

The rearrangement links TRBV7-2 to TRBJ2-3; D possibly corresponds to TRBD2 (5 bases). The CDR3 is 14 residues long. V was cut by 4 bases and J by 4 bases, with 12 bases left in between. Germline V gives CDR1 SGHTA, CDR2 FQGNSA. The CDR3 DNA is TGTGCCAGCAGCTCCCAACGGGGTCCAGATACGCAGTATTTT. Translation: CASSSQRGPDTQYF. Together with reference TRBV7-2 and TRBJ2-3, the CDR3 gives the full variable domain: GAGVSQSPSNKVTEKGKDVELRCDPISGHTALYWYRQSLGQGLEFLIYFQGNSAPDKSGLPSDRFSAERTGGSVSTLTIQRTQQEDSAVYLCASSSQRGPDTQYFGPGTRLTVL.

The chain recombines TRBV18 with TRBJ2-3, with 7 bases that match TRBD2. J lost 5 bases, V lost 3 bases, and 11 bases had no gene match. From germline, CDR1 is KGHSH and CDR2 LQKENI. CDR3 length: 16 residues. The CDR3 protein is CASSPGRRELKDTQYF. The CDR3 DNA is TGTGCCAGCTCACCGGGCAGGCGGGAGCTTAAAGATACGCAGTATTTT.

This chain connects TRBV2 to TRBJ1-4; 10 nucleotides line up with TRBD1. CDR3 length: 15 amino acids. After removal of 7 bases from V and 5 bases from J, the junction contained 7 bases not matched to a gene. The germline V gene encodes CDR1 SNHLY and CDR2 FYNNEI. Here the CDR3 DNA reads TGTGCCAGCAACCCGACAGGGGGCGGAAATGAAAAACTGTTTTTT. Its translation: CASNPTGGGNEKLFF. The full variable domain, its missing parts supplied by reference TRBV2 and TRBJ1-4, is EPEVTQTPSHQVTQMGQEVILRCVPISNHLYFYWYRQILGQKVEFLVSFYNNEISEKSEIFDDQFSVERPDGSNFTLKIRSTKLEDSAMYFCASNPTGGGNEKLFFGSGTQLSVL.

The V call is TRBV28, the J call TRBJ1-2; D is unclear. Trimming pared 6 bases from V and 4 bases from J, leaving 6 bases between. The CDR3 has 11 residues. Germline CDR1 MDHEN, CDR2 SYDVKM. The CDR3 region is CASRGVYGYTF. CDR3 nucleotides: TGTGCCAGCAGGGGTGTCTATGGCTACACCTTC.

The V gene is TRBV11-2, the J gene TRBJ2-3; D may be TRBD1 or TRBD2 (5 bases each). This CDR3 is 16 amino acids long. V lost 5 bases, J lost 0 bases, and 15 bases lay in between. CDR1 SGHAT and CDR2 FQNNGV come from the germline V gene. CDR3 sequence reads: CASSLGRSPSTDTQYF. The CDR3 DNA reads as TGTGCCAGCAGCCTGGGACGGAGCCCTAGCACAGATACGCAGTATTTT.

The sample holds a few counts of this clone. The genes are TRBV5-1 and TRBJ2-7; perhaps TRBD2 as D (6 bases). Germline CDR1 reads SGHRS; CDR2 reads YFSETQ. The ends were cut back, 0 bases at V and 2 bases at J, with 12 bases in the middle. This CDR3 is built from 15 residues. The CDR3 here is CASSLGGVGAYEQYF. The CDR3 nucleotides are TGCGCCAGCAGCTTGGGCGGGGTAGGAGCCTACGAGCAGTACTTC.

The rearrangement links TRBV5-1 to TRBJ2-5; no definite D call. V dropped 3 bases and J dropped 0 bases, with 3 bases sitting between them. The CDR3 has 12 residues. From germline, CDR1 is SGHRS and CDR2 YFSETQ. The CDR3 nucleotides read TGCGCCAGCAGCTCCAACCAAGAGACCCAGTACTTC. Amino acids: CASSSNQETQYF. The whole variable domain, filled in from reference TRBV5-1 and TRBJ2-5, reads KAGVTQTPRYLIKTRGQQVTLSCSPISGHRSVSWYQQTPGQGLQFLFEYFSETQRNKGNFPGRFSGRQFSNSRSEMNVSTLELGDSALYLCASSSNQETQYFGPGTRLLVL.

As DNA, the CDR3 is TGTGCCAGCTCACCTCGGTCTCAAGAGACCCAGTACTTC. Protein product: CASSPRSQETQYF. The chain couples TRBV18 to TRBJ2-5; D not resolved. The CDR3 sequence is 13 residues long. The germline V gene has CDR1 KGHSH and CDR2 LQKENI. The ends were cut back, 3 bases at V and 2 bases at J, with 7 bases in the middle.

The J gene is TRBJ1-5, the V gene TRBV19, with 7 bases matching TRBD1. In germline, CDR1 is LNHDA, CDR2 SQIVND (reference sequence). J gave up 4 bases and V 6 bases, and 12 bases lay outside the gene matches. The CDR3 spans 16 residues. The CDR3 protein is CASSRGQAAGNQPQHF. For the CDR3, the DNA is TGTGCCAGTAGCCGAGGACAGGCCGCGGGAAATCAGCCCCAGCATTTT.

The DNA for the CDR3 is TGCGCCAGCAGCTTGCAGGGGACATACAATGAGCAGTTCTTC. Its protein product is CASSLQGTYNEQFF. This rearrangement joins TRBV5-1 to TRBJ2-1, with a tentative D call TRBD1 (6 bases). CDR1 is SGHRS, CDR2 YFSETQ, per germline. This CDR3 region has 14 residues. With 1 base removed from V and 4 bases from J, the gap between germline ends came to 9 bases.

The chain has TRBV9 and TRBJ2-3; 14 bases are shared with TRBD2. V lost 0 bases and J lost 4; bases outside the gene matches: 1. This CDR3 spans 16 amino acids. Per the germline V gene, CDR1 is SGDLS and CDR2 is YYNGEE. Written as DNA, the CDR3 is TGTGCCAGCAGCGTAGGGGGACTAGCGGGAGCAGATACGCAGTATTTT. Its protein product is CASSVGGLAGADTQYF.

The chain has TRBV5-1 and TRBJ2-3, with 7 bases identical to TRBD1. The CDR3 runs to 15 residues. Germline trimming cut 0 bases from V and 3 bases from J; bases unmatched to any gene: 4. Germline CDR1 reads SGHRS; CDR2 reads YFSETQ. In nucleotides, the CDR3 is TGCGCCAGCAGCTTGGTTCAGGGGGTTACAGATACGCAGTATTTT. Residues: CASSLVQGVTDTQYF.

This chain uses TRBV5-1 with TRBJ2-3; either TRBD1 or TRBD2 may fit D (5 bases each). This CDR3 has 14 amino acids. Germline V gives CDR1 SGHRS, CDR2 YFSETQ. With 0 bases removed from V and 4 bases from J, the gap between germline ends came to 9 bases. The DNA of the CDR3 is TGCGCCAGCAGCTTGGGCCCGGGGCCAGATACGCAGTATTTT. It encodes CASSLGPGPDTQYF.

This rearrangement joins TRBV5-8 to TRBJ2-1; TRBD2 agrees at 11 bases. Per the germline V gene, CDR1 is SGHTS and CDR2 is YDEGEE. The length of the CDR3 is 18 residues. V shed 2 bases and J 7 bases; nucleotides not matched to a gene: 14. CDR3 region: CASSLHLAGGYPWNEQFF. DNA of the CDR3: TGTGCCAGCAGCTTACACCTAGCGGGAGGTTACCCGTGGAATGAGCAGTTCTTC.

This rearrangement joins TRBV11-3 to TRBJ2-5, with TRBD2 matching over 8 bases. There are 16 residues in the CDR3. CDR1 is SGHNT, CDR2 YENEEA, per germline. The J segment lost 2 bases and the V segment lost 3 bases, leaving 8 bases of the junction unmatched. CDR3 nucleotides: TGTGCCAGCAGCTTCAGCGGGACTAGGGAACAAGAGACCCAGTACTTC. Protein sequence: CASSFSGTREQETQYF.

The J gene is TRBJ2-1, the V gene TRBV5-1; 11 positions match TRBD2. The ends lost 4 bases at V and 0 bases at J; junction bases unmatched: 6. CDR3 length: 17 amino acids. The germline V gene has CDR1 SGHRS and CDR2 YFSETQ. CDR3 DNA: TGCGCCAGCAGCGGGACTAGCGGCCTCAGCTCCTACAATGAGCAGTTCTTC. Encoded protein: CASSGTSGLSSYNEQFF.

This chain connects TRBV27 to TRBJ2-7; possibly TRBD2 for D (5 bases). The length of the CDR3 is 14 residues. Trimming shortened V by 5 bases and J by 9 bases, and 20 bases separated the two germline ends. Per germline, CDR1 MNHEY and CDR2 SMNVEV (reference sequence). Here the CDR3 reads CASSPTRTGVGQYF. The CDR3, as DNA: TGTGCCAGCAGTCCCACTAGAACCGGGGTTGGGCAGTACTTC.

The V call is TRBV21-1, the J call TRBJ2-4. TRBV21-1 is a documented pseudogene. The CDR3 is 9 amino acids. The CDR3 nucleotides are TGTGCCAGACATAGGAAGGGGTACTTC. Translation: CARHRKGYF.

J is TRBJ2-3 and V is TRBV29-1; 7 nucleotides align to TRBD2. Per germline, CDR1 SQVTM and CDR2 ANQGSEA. V dropped 0 bases and J dropped 7; count of bases not matched to a gene: 7. This CDR3 is built from 14 residues. Written as DNA, the CDR3 is TGCAGCGTTGAAGATGGCCGGGAGGCGTATACGCAGTATTTT. Protein: CSVEDGREAYTQYF.

Only one count was recorded for this clone. V is TRBV18 and J is TRBJ2-1; 8 nucleotides match TRBD2. Germline CDR1 reads KGHSH; CDR2 reads LQKENI. Trimming removed 1 base from V and 7 bases from J; junction bases left unmatched: 3. CDR3 length equals 14 residues. CDR3 in DNA: TGTGCCAGCTCACCACGCGGGGGGATGAATGAGCAGTTCTTC. This sequence encodes CASSPRGGMNEQFF.

The gene calls are TRBV18 and TRBJ1-2, with D hard to call. V lost 1 base, J lost 7 bases, and 13 bases lay in between. The V gene's germline CDR1 is KGHSH and CDR2 LQKENI. The CDR3 contains 14 residues. The CDR3 is CASSPRGLGPGYTF. In DNA form, the CDR3 reads TGTGCCAGCTCACCACGGGGTTTAGGGCCTGGCTACACCTTC.